This TCR beta chain emerged from a study of T-cell reconstitution after alpha-beta-depleted transplantation in children. This clonotype came up a few times. The CDR3 length is 11 residues. CDR1 is MNHNS and CDR2 is SASEGT in the germline V gene. V was shortened by 5 bases and J by 7 bases, with 8 bases between the two germline ends. This sample's TCRbeta library carried unique molecular identifier barcodes. Each CDR3 protein is one row after TCRdb ran MiXCR on the PCR reads. The sample records roughly 500,000 distinct CDR3 sequences, 15% to 20% being singletons. Sequenced here: PBMCs from the stem cell graft donor, sampled from the stem cell graft. The origin of this receptor is a human donor who donated a stem cell graft to a child with acute lymphoblastic leukemia. V gene TRBV6-1 combines with J gene TRBJ2-5; maybe TRBD1 (6 bases). The CDR3 DNA sequence: TGTGCCAGCAGTAAGACAGGGACCCAGTACTTC. Its protein product is CASSKTGTQYF.